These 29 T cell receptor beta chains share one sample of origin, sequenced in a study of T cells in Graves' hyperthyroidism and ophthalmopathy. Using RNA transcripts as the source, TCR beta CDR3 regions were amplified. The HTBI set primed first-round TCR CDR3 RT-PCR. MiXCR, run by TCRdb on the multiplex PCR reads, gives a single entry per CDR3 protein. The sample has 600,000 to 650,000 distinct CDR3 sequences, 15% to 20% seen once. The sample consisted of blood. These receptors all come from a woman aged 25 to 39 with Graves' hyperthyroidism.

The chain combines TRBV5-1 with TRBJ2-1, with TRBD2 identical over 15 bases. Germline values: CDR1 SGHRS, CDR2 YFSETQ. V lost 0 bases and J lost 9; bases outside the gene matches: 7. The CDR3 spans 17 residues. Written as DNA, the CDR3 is TGCGCCAGCAGCTTGGCGGGACTAGCGGGAGGCGTGGGTGAGCAGTTCTTC. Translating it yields CASSLAGLAGGVGEQFF.

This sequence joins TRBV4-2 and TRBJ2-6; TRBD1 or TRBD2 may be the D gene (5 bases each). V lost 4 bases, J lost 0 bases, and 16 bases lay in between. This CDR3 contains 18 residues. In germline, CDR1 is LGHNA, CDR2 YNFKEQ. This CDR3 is CASSPPARGDSGANVLTF. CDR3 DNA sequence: TGTGCCAGCAGCCCCCCCGCGAGGGGAGACTCTGGGGCCAACGTCCTGACTTTC.

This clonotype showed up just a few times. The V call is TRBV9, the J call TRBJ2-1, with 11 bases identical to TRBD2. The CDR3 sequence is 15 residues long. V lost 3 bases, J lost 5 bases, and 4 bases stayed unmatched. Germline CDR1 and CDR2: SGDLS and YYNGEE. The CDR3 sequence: CASSALAGDDNEQFF. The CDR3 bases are TGTGCCAGCAGCGCACTAGCGGGAGACGACAATGAGCAGTTCTTC.

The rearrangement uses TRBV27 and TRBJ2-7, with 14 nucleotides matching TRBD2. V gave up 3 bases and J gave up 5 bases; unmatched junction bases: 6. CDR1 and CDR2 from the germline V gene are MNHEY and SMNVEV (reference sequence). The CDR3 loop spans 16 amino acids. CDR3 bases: TGTGCCAGCAGTTTCGGGACTAGCGGGAGATCAAACGAGCAGTACTTC. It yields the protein CASSFGTSGRSNEQYF.

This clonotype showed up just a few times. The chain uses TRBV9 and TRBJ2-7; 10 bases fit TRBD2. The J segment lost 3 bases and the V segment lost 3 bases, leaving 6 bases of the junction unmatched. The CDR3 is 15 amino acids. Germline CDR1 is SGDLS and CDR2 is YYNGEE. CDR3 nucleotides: TGTGCCAGCAGCGCAACTAGCGGGACGTTCTACGAGCAGTACTTC. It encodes CASSATSGTFYEQYF.

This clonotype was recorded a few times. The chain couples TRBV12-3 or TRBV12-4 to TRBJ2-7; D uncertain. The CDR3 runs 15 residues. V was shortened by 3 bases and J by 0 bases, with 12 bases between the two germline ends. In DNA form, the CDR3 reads TGTGCCAGCAGTTTTACAGCCCAGAACTCCTACGAGCAGTACTTC. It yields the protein CASSFTAQNSYEQYF.

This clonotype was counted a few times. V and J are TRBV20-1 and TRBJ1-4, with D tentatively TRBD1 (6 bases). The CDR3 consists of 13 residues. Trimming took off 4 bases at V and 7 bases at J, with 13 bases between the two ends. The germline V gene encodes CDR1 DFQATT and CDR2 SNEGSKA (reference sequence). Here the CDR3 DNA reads TGCAGTGCTAACAGGGCGTGGGGTGAAAAACTGTTTTTT. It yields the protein CSANRAWGEKLFF.

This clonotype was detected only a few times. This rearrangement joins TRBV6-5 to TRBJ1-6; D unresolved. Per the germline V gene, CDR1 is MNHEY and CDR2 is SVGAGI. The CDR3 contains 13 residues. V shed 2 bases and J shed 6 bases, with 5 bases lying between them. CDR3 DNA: TGTGCCAGCAGTTACGAACTTAATTCACCCCTCCACTTT. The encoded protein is CASSYELNSPLHF.

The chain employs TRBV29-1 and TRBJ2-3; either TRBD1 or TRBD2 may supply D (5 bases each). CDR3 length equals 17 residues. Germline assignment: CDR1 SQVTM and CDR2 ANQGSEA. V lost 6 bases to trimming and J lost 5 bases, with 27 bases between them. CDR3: CSVKIATRVSYGDTQYF. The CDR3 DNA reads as TGCAGCGTCAAAATAGCGACCAGGGTCAGCTACGGAGATACGCAGTATTTT.

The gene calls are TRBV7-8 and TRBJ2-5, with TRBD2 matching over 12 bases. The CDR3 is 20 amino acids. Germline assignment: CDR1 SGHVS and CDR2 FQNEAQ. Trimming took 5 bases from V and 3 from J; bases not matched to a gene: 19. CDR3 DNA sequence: TGTGCCAGCAGCCGGTTGCCGACTAGCGGGAGTGGAATTCAAGAAGAGACCCAGTACTTC. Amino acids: CASSRLPTSGSGIQEETQYF.

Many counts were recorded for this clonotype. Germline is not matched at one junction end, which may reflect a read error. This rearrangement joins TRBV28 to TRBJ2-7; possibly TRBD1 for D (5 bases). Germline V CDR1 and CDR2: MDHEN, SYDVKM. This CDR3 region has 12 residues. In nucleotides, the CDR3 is TGTGCCAGCAGTCTGACGCGGACAAGAAGGAACTTC. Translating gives CASSLTRTRRNF.

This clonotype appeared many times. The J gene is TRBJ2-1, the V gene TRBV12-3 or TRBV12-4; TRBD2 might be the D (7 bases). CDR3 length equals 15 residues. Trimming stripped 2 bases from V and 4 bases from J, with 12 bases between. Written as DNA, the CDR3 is TGTGCCAGCAGTTTAAGGGGGGGGGGTTACAATGAGCAGTTCTTC. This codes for CASSLRGGGYNEQFF.

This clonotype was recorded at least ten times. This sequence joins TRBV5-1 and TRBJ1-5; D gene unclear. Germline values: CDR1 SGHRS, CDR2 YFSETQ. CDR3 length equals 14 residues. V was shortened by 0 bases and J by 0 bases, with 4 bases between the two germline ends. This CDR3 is CASSLDISNQPQHF. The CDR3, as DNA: TGCGCCAGCAGCTTGGACATTAGCAATCAGCCCCAGCATTTT.

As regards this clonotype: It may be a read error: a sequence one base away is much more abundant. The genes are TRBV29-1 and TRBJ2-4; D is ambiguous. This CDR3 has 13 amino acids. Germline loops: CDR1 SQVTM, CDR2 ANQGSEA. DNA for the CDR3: TGCAGCGCTACCCCCTCGGCCAAAAACATTCGGTACTTC. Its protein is CSATPSAKNIRYF.

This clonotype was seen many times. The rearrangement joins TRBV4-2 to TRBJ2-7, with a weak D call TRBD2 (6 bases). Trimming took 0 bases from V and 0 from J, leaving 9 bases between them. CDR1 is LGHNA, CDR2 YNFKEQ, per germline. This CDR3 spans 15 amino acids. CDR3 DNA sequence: TGTGCCAGCAGCCAAGAGGTCGGGAGCTCCTACGAGCAGTACTTC. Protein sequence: CASSQEVGSSYEQYF.

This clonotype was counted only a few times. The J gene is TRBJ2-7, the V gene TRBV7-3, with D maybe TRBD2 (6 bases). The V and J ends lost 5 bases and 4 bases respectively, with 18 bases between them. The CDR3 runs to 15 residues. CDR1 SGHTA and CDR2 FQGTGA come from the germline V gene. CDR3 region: CASSPVGGVVYEQYF. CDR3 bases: TGTGCCAGCAGCCCCGTCGGGGGAGTCGTGTACGAGCAGTACTTC.

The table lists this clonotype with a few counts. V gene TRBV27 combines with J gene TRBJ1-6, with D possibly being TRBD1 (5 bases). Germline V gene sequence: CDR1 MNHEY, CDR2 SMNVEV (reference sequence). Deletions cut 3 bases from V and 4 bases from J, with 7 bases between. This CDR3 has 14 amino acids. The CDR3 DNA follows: TGTGCCAGCAGTTTCCGACAGTATAATTCACCCCTCCACTTT. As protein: CASSFRQYNSPLHF.

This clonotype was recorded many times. The CDR3 loop is CASSSGRGREPYEQYF. As DNA, the CDR3 is TGTGCCAGCAGCTCGGGGCGAGGGCGGGAGCCCTACGAGCAGTACTTC. The V gene is TRBV7-9, the J gene TRBJ2-7, with 7 nucleotides matching TRBD2. The germline CDR1 and CDR2 sequences are SEHNR and FQNEAQ (reference sequence). V shed 4 bases, J shed 2 bases, and the junction held 11 bases outside the gene matches. This CDR3 region has 16 residues.

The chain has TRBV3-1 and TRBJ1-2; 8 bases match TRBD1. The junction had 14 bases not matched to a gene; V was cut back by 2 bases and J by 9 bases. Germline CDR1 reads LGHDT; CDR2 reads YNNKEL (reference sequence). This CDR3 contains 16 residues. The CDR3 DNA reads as TGTGCCAGCAGCCAACCGTACCTCCCGACAGGGGAGAGCTACACCTTC. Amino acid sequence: CASSQPYLPTGESYTF.

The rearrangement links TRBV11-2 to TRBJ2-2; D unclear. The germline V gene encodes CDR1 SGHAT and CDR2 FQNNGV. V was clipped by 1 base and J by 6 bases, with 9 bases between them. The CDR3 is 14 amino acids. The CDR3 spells CASSLVSGSGELFF. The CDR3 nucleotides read TGTGCCAGCAGCTTAGTTTCGGGTTCCGGGGAGCTGTTTTTT. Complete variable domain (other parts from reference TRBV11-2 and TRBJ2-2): EAGVAQSPRYKIIEKRQSVAFWCNPISGHATLYWYQQILGQGPKLLIQFQNNGVVDDSQLPKDRFSAERLKGVDSTLKIQPAKLEDSAVYLCASSLVSGSGELFFGEGSRLTVL.

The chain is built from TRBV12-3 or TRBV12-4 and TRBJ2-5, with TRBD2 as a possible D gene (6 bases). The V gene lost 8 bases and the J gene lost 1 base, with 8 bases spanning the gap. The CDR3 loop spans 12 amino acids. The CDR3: CASGGIQETQYF. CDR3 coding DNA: TGTGCCAGCGGCGGGATCCAAGAGACCCAGTACTTC.

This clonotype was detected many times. The CDR3 loop reads CSASRDFSYNEQFF. In DNA, the CDR3 is TGCAGTGCTAGTAGGGACTTCTCCTACAATGAGCAGTTCTTC. This rearrangement joins TRBV20-1 to TRBJ2-1, with a possible D match to TRBD2 (6 bases). Germline CDR1 DFQATT, CDR2 SNEGSKA (reference sequence). Trimming pared 3 bases from V and 0 bases from J, leaving 9 bases between. The CDR3 spans 14 residues.

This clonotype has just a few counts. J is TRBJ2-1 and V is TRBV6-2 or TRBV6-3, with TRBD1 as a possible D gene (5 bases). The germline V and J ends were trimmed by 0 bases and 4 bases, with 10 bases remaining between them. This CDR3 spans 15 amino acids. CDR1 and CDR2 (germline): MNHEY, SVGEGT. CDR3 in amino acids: CASSYSLTDYNEQFF. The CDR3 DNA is TGTGCCAGCAGTTACTCTTTGACAGATTACAATGAGCAGTTCTTC.

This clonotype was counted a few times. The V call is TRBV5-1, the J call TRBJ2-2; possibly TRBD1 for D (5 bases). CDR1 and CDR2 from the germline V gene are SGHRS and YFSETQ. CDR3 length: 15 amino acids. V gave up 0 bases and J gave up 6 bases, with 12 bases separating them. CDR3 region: CASSLGQGKAGELFF. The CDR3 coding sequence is TGCGCCAGCAGCTTGGGGCAGGGAAAGGCCGGGGAGCTGTTTTTT.

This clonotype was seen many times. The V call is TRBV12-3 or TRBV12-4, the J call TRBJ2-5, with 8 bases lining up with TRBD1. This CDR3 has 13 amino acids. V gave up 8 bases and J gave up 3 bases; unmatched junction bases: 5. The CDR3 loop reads CASSLGQEETQYF. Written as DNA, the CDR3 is TGTGCCAGCTCCCTGGGACAGGAAGAGACCCAGTACTTC.

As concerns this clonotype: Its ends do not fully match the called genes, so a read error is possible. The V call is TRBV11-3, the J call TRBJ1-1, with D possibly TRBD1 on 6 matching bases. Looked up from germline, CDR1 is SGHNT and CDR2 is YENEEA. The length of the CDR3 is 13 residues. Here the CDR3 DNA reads TGTCCCAGCAGCTCCCAGGGGAACGCTGAAGCTTTCTTT. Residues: CPSSSQGNAEAFF.

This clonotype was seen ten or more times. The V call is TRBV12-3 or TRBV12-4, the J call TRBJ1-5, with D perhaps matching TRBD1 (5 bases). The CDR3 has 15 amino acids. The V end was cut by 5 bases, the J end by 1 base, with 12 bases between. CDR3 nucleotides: TGTGCCAGCAGTCAACGGGGCAGGAGCAATCAGCCCCAGCATTTT. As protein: CASSQRGRSNQPQHF.

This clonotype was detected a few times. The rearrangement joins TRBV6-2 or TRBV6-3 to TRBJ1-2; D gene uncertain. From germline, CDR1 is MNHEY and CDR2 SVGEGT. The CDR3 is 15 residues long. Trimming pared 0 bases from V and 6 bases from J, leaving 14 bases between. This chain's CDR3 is CASSYSSRPGNGYTF. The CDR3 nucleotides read TGTGCCAGCAGTTACTCGAGCCGGCCCGGGAATGGCTACACCTTC.

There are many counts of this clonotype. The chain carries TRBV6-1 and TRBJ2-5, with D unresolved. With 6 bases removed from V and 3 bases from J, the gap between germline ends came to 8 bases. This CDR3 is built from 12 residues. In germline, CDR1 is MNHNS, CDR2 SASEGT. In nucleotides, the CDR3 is TGTGCCAGCAGGGTTGGGGAAGAGACCCAGTACTTC. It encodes CASRVGEETQYF.